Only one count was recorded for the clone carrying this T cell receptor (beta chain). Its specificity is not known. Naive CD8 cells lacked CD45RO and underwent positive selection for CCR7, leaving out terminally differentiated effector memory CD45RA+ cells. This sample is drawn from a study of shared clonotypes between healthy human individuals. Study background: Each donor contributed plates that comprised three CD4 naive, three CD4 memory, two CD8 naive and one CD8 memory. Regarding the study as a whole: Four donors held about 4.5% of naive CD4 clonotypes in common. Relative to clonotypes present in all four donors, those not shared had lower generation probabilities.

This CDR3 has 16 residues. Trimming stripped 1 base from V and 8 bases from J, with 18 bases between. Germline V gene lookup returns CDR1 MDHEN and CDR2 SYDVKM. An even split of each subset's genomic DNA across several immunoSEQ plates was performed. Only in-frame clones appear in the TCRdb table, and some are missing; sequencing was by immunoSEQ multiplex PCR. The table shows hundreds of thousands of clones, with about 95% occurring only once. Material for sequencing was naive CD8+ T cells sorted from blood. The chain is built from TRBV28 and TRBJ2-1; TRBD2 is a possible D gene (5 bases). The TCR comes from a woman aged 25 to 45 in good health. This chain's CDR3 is CASSLLSSLIQDEQFF. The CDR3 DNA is TGTGCCAGCAGTTTATTGTCTAGCCTGATTCAAGATGAGCAGTTCTTC.